This entry lists 3 T cell receptor beta chains sequenced from one sample in a study of blood T cell repertoires in COVID-19. Data came from immunoSEQ multiplex PCR; TCRdb stores just in-frame clones and leaves some out. This table has roughly 60,000 clones, around 90% appearing once. Sequenced sample: peripheral blood. All receptors derive from a human donor with acute or convalescent COVID-19. The donor label of this sample is uncertain.

The V call is TRBV5-1, the J call TRBJ2-3; 9 bases are shared with TRBD1. The CDR3 is 16 residues long. The junction had 8 bases not matched to a gene; V was cut back by 1 base and J by 5 bases. Germline assignment: CDR1 SGHRS and CDR2 YFSETQ. The CDR3 DNA follows: TGCGCCAGCAGCTTGCCGACAGGGGGTATAGGAGATACGCAGTATTTT. Its translation is CASSLPTGGIGDTQYF.

The rearrangement joins TRBV7-2 to TRBJ2-1; D unresolved. In germline, CDR1 is SGHTA, CDR2 FQGNSA. V was pared by 6 bases and J by 6 bases, with 9 bases between. The CDR3 has 12 amino acids. Here the CDR3 DNA reads TGTGCCAGCAGTCGTTACTCCAATGAGCAGTTCTTC. Its protein product is CASSRYSNEQFF.

This clone was seen once. V gene TRBV7-8 combines with J gene TRBJ2-7; D is undetermined. CDR3 size: 13 residues. Germline CDR1 and CDR2: SGHVS and FQNEAQ. The V end lost 7 bases, the J end lost 2 bases, and 12 bases lay between the germline ends. CDR3 residues: CASTPELTYEQYF. The DNA for the CDR3 is TGTGCCAGCACCCCCGAACTTACCTACGAGCAGTACTTC.